These T cell receptor beta chains were read from a single sample in a study of T cell changes during pregnancy in multiple sclerosis. Libraries were prepared by immunoSEQ multiplex PCR; TCRdb keeps only in-frame clonotypes and omits some of them. The sample contains 100,000 or so clones, approximately 94% of which appear only once. The specimen comprised peripheral blood, sampled before pregnancy. All receptors come from a female donor with multiple sclerosis, enrolled in a pregnancy study. The CDR3 runs from the conserved cysteine through the conserved F or W. Each record gives: CDR3 DNA, CDR3 protein, V gene, D gene, clone size, J gene. The D gene is left open where the match is weak. The size of a clone is reported for some rows only, either as once, few or many, or as a class for expanded clones.

TGTGCCAGCAGCAAAGCCCCCCAGGTTCACTATGGCTACACCTTC	CASSKAPQVHYGYTF	TRBV21-1	-	-	TRBJ1-2
TGTGCCAGCAGCCCCAAGACTAGCGGGAGGGGCTTGAATGAGCAGTTCTTC	CASSPKTSGRGLNEQFF	TRBV7-9	TRBD2	-	TRBJ2-1
TGTGCCAGCAGTTTATCCCCCAGCGGGAGAGGGAATGAGCAGTTCTTC	CASSLSPSGRGNEQFF	TRBV27	TRBD2	-	TRBJ2-1
TGTGCCAGCAGCTTCCCCGGAGGCGAGACCCAGTACTTC	CASSFPGGETQYF	TRBV5-4	-	-	TRBJ2-5
TGTGCCAGCAGCTTAGCAGTGGCCCCCGTCCCTGGGGAGCTGTTTTTT	CASSLAVAPVPGELFF	TRBV7-3	-	-	TRBJ2-2
TGCGCCAGCAGCTCCGATGTAGGGGTCGTGGGCATTCAGTACTTC	CASSSDVGVVGIQYF	TRBV5-1	-	-	TRBJ2-4
TGTGCCAGCAGCTTAGTGGGGGGCCAAGAGACCCAGTACTTC	CASSLVGGQETQYF	TRBV7-6	-	-	TRBJ2-5
TGTGCCAGCAGGTCAGCAGGACAGGACTACGAGCAGTACTTC	CASRSAGQDYEQYF	TRBV28	TRBD1	-	TRBJ2-7
TGTGCCAGCTCAGAAGACAGGTATGAGCAGTTCTTC	CASSEDRYEQFF	TRBV18	-	once	TRBJ2-1
TGTGCCAGCAGTGGACTCACCTTACGCTCCTACAATGAGCAGTTCTTC	CASSGLTLRSYNEQFF	TRBV2	-	-	TRBJ2-1
TGTGCCAGTAGTGAACGCGGTGGTGAGCAGTTCTTC	CASSERGGEQFF	TRBV19	-	once	TRBJ2-1
TGTGCCAGCAGCCCTTCCCCTAGCGTCGACTACAATGAGCAGTTCTTC	CASSPSPSVDYNEQFF	TRBV11-3	-	-	TRBJ2-1
TGTGCCAGCAGCGCCAGTCGGACAGCGAGTAATGAAAAACTGTTTTTT	CASSASRTASNEKLFF	TRBV9	-	once	TRBJ1-4
TGCAGCGTGTCCCTAGATAACAATGAGCAGTTCTTC	CSVSLDNNEQFF	TRBV29-1	-	-	TRBJ2-1
TGCGCCAGCAGCTTTTCTGGACAGACCTACGAGCAGTACTTC	CASSFSGQTYEQYF	TRBV5-1	-	-	TRBJ2-7
TGTGCCAGCAGTTTAGCGGGTCCCGCGGGGAATGAGCAGTTCTTC	CASSLAGPAGNEQFF	TRBV27	-	-	TRBJ2-1
TGTGCCAGCAGTGAGACCAGCGGCTACGAGCAGTACTTC	CASSETSGYEQYF	TRBV6-1	-	-	TRBJ2-7
TGCGCCAGCAGCTTGGATTTGCGGGAGCAGTACTTC	CASSLDLREQYF	TRBV5-1	-	-	TRBJ2-7
TGTGCCAGCAGTGACCGGGGGGACAAATCCTTCTTT	CASSDRGDKSFF	TRBV6-1	-	-	TRBJ1-1
TGCAGCGTTCGCGACAGCCTCTATGGCTACACCTTC	CSVRDSLYGYTF	TRBV29-1	-	-	TRBJ1-2
TGTGCCAGCAGTGCTAAACCCCCGGGACTAGCGGGACCCTACAATGAGCAGTTCTTC	CASSAKPPGLAGPYNEQFF	TRBV28	TRBD2	once	TRBJ2-1
TGTGCCAGCAGCTTACGATTCCGGGAGACCCAGTACTTC	CASSLRFRETQYF	TRBV11-2	-	-	TRBJ2-5
TGTGCCAGCAGTAGAGACAGGGAAGGGACTCAGCCCCAGCATTTT	CASSRDREGTQPQHF	TRBV2	TRBD1	-	TRBJ1-5
TGTGCCAGCAGCCTGACAGGGACTGGAAACACCATATATTTT	CASSLTGTGNTIYF	TRBV2	TRBD1	-	TRBJ1-3
TGTGCCAGCAGAACTAGCGGGGGAAACAATGAGCAGTTCTTC	CASRTSGGNNEQFF	TRBV27	TRBD2	-	TRBJ2-1
TGTGCCAGTAGTATAAGGAGGTCAAGAACTGAAGCTTTCTTT	CASSIRRSRTEAFF	TRBV19	-	-	TRBJ1-1
TGTGCCAGCAGTTTAACAGGGCTACTCTACGAGCAGTACTTC	CASSLTGLLYEQYF	TRBV27	-	-	TRBJ2-7
TGCAGCGCAGAACGGGGTGAAGAGACCCAGTACTTC	CSAERGEETQYF	TRBV29-1	-	once	TRBJ2-5
TGTGCTAGCGTCGGACAGGGGTTGGGGTATGAGCAGTTCTTC	CASVGQGLGYEQFF	TRBV12-5	TRBD1	-	TRBJ2-1
TGCGCCAGCAGCCCCTATTTCCTCTTCGACAGGGACAAGAACACTGAAGCTTTCTTT	CASSPYFLFDRDKNTEAFF	TRBV5-1	TRBD1	-	TRBJ1-1
TGTGCCAGCAGCCCGCAGGGACTAGCGATCTACAATGAGCAGTTCTTC	CASSPQGLAIYNEQFF	TRBV7-2	TRBD2	-	TRBJ2-1
TGTGCCAGTGGGACAGGGCGACGGGTAGATGAGCAGTTCTTC	CASGTGRRVDEQFF	TRBV19	TRBD1	-	TRBJ2-1
TGTGCCAGCAGCTTGTCCGGAGCGGGAGGAGATACGCAGTATTTT	CASSLSGAGGDTQYF	TRBV5-5	TRBD2	-	TRBJ2-3
TGCGCCAGCAGCCAAGGACTAGAAGAGACCCAGTACTTC	CASSQGLEETQYF	TRBV4-1	-	-	TRBJ2-5
TGTGCCAGCAGTCCGCGGACAGGGTTGAGCGCCGGGGAGCTGTTTTTT	CASSPRTGLSAGELFF	TRBV28	TRBD1	-	TRBJ2-2
TGTGCCAGCAGCCCCTGGGGGGGGACCCCCTACGAGCAGTACTTC	CASSPWGGTPYEQYF	TRBV9	TRBD2	-	TRBJ2-7
TGTGCCAGTAGTATTCTCACACGGACGGGAAACACCGGGGAGCTGTTTTTT	CASSILTRTGNTGELFF	TRBV19	-	-	TRBJ2-2